The entry that follows covers one T cell receptor (beta chain) sequence. Its antigen is still unknown. CDR3 length: 14 amino acids. V lost 4 bases and J lost 0, with 10 bases in between. Per germline, CDR1 SQVTM and CDR2 ANQGSEA. The data stem from a study of cytomegalovirus exposure and HLA in healthy donors. Findings and caveats of the study: Common viral pathogens seemed, in a later analysis, to connect with several of the most significant clusters. Some TCR beta chains (roughly 150 of them) were listed as cytomegalovirus-associated.

With 60 Vbeta and 13 Jbeta primers, the PCR was carried out. Measured with immunoSEQ multiplex PCR; TCRdb has only the in-frame clones, and not every one. The sample lists 120,000 or so clones, roughly two thirds occurring once. The receptor comes from a man younger than 45 in good health and CMV-seropositive. Sequenced input: PBMCs. The rearrangement uses TRBV29-1 and TRBJ1-3, with D uncertain. Here the CDR3 reads CSVGLEPSGNTIYF. The CDR3 DNA reads TGCAGCGTTGGTTTGGAGCCCTCTGGAAACACCATATATTTT.